A selection of T cell receptor beta chains follows, all from one sample in a study of memory CD4+ T cells and cytomegalovirus serostatus. Only in-frame clones appear in the TCRdb table, and some are missing; sequencing was by immunoSEQ multiplex PCR. Here the sample spans about 58,000 clones, 82% being singletons. The sequencing sample was made of memory CD4+ T cells from blood. Receptor source: an adult in good health and CMV-seronegative. Some clones in this sample may be carry-over from other donors' samples. Both conserved end residues are part of each CDR3. Fields, in order: D gene, J gene, V gene, clone size, CDR3 DNA, CDR3 protein. A D gene is named only where the DNA matches it firmly. Size values are once, few and many counts, or a class for expanded clones, and some rows have none.

NA,TRBJ2-7,TRBV23-1,NA,TGCGCCAATAAGCACCGAGGATCGTACTTC,CANKHRGSYF
NA,TRBJ1-1,TRBV6-5,few,TGTGCCAGCAGTTACAACCCCGCCACTGAAGCTTTCTTT,CASSYNPATEAFF
TRBD1,TRBJ2-1,TRBV5-1,NA,TGCGCCAGCAGCCCGGACAGACAGGGGGCTTACAATGAGCAGTTCTTC,CASSPDRQGAYNEQFF
TRBD2,TRBJ2-7,TRBV7-9,NA,TGTGCCAGCACCCTTACCCCGGGACTAGCGGGGGTTTTCTACGAGCAGTACTTC,CASTLTPGLAGVFYEQYF
NA,TRBJ2-1,TRBV7-9,NA,TGTGCCAGCAGCTTAGTTCGCAATGAGCAGTTCTTC,CASSLVRNEQFF
NA,TRBJ1-2,TRBV27,few,TGTGCCAGCAGTTCCCTGCCCCGCTATGGCTACACCTTC,CASSSLPRYGYTF
NA,TRBJ2-6,TRBV4-2,NA,TGTGCCAGCAGCCAAGAGGGCCCTGGGGCCAACGTCCTGACTTTC,CASSQEGPGANVLTF
NA,TRBJ1-1,TRBV19,medium-sized,TGTGCCAGTATCGGGAGGAACACTGAAGCTTTCTTT,CASIGRNTEAFF
NA,TRBJ2-7,TRBV29-1,NA,TGCAGCGTTCCACTTCCAGGGAGCTACGAGCAGTACTTC,CSVPLPGSYEQYF
TRBD1,TRBJ2-5,TRBV9,NA,TGTGCCAGCAGCGTAGCGAGGGGGCTACTGGGGGAGACCCAGTACTTC,CASSVARGLLGETQYF
TRBD2,TRBJ2-1,TRBV15,NA,TGTGCCACCAGCAGAGACCTCCTACTAGCGGGAGCCAATGAGCAGTTCTTC,CATSRDLLLAGANEQFF
NA,TRBJ2-1,TRBV30,NA,TGTGCCTGGAGTCAAGGTTATGAGCAGTTCTTC,CAWSQGYEQFF
TRBD2,TRBJ2-7,TRBV7-2,NA,TGTGCCAGCAGCCCCCGCCTAGCGGGCGCGGCGTGGGGGGAGCAGTACTTC,CASSPRLAGAAWGEQYF
NA,TRBJ1-6,TRBV7-8,NA,TGTGCCAGCAGCTACAGCGTAGGGAATTCACCCCTCCACTTT,CASSYSVGNSPLHF
NA,TRBJ2-2,TRBV6-6,NA,TGTGCCAGCAGTTACTTCAAGAACACCGGGGAGCTGTTTTTT,CASSYFKNTGELFF
TRBD2,TRBJ2-3,TRBV4-2,few,TGTGCCAGCAGCCAAGATCGCTTTGGACCCGCGGGAGGGGGCACAGATACGCAGTATTTT,CASSQDRFGPAGGGTDTQYF
TRBD2,TRBJ2-3,TRBV10-3,NA,TGTGCCATCAGTGAAGGCGGGAGGGCTATAAATACGCAGTATTTT,CAISEGGRAINTQYF
NA,TRBJ1-2,TRBV6-1,NA,TGTGCCAGCAGTGAAGCGGGGACTGCACAACTATATGGCTACACCTTC,CASSEAGTAQLYGYTF
TRBD1,TRBJ1-1,TRBV5-4,NA,TGTGCCAGCAGTTTGGACAGGGGGGACGCTTTCTTT,CASSLDRGDAFF
NA,TRBJ2-7,TRBV4-3,once,TGCGCCAGCAGCCAATGGGGGACCTACGAGCAGTACTTC,CASSQWGTYEQYF
NA,TRBJ2-3,TRBV6-5,once,TGTGCCAGTTACGAGGGGAGCGAGGATACGCAGTATTTT,CASYEGSEDTQYF
NA,TRBJ1-2,TRBV14,NA,TGTGCCAGCGGCCGCAGTAGAGCCGGCTACACCTTC,CASGRSRAGYTF
NA,TRBJ1-2,TRBV4-3,NA,TGCGCCAGCAGCCAAGACCGGGCTGGCTATGGCTACACCTTC,CASSQDRAGYGYTF
NA,TRBJ1-4,TRBV7-2,few,TGTGCCAGCAGCTTCAACTACGGAGGAAAACTGTTTTTT,CASSFNYGGKLFF
NA,TRBJ1-1,TRBV7-2,NA,TGTGCCAGCAGCTTAGTATACCAGAACACTGAAGCTTTCTTT,CASSLVYQNTEAFF
NA,TRBJ2-3,TRBV5-6,NA,TGTGCCAGCAGCTTGCTACCTTCCTCCTTGGGCGGTACGCAGTATTTT,CASSLLPSSLGGTQYF
NA,TRBJ2-1,TRBV2,NA,TGTGCCAGCAGTTTTACGCTGCCTAGCTCCTACAATGAGCAGTTCTTC,CASSFTLPSSYNEQFF
TRBD2,TRBJ2-7,TRBV5-1,NA,TGCGCCAGCAGCCAGCTAGCGGGGATCTCCTACGAGCAGTACTTC,CASSQLAGISYEQYF
NA,TRBJ1-6,TRBV2,once,TGTGCCAGCAGAGAGTGGTTCGATAATTCACCCCTCCACTTT,CASREWFDNSPLHF
NA,TRBJ2-7,TRBV19,NA,TGTGCCAGTAGTATGCCCGGAAACTCCTACGAGCAGTACTTC,CASSMPGNSYEQYF
NA,TRBJ1-5,TRBV6-1,NA,TGTGCCAGCAGTGAGGTAGGGGGACGACAGCCCCAGCATTTT,CASSEVGGRQPQHF
NA,TRBJ1-6,TRBV27,few,TGTGCCAGCAGTTTGGAGGGACGGCATGATTCACCCCTCCACTTT,CASSLEGRHDSPLHF
NA,TRBJ1-1,TRBV2,NA,TGTGCCAGCAGTGGACCCCAGGAGGCGTTTGGTCGGACTGAAGCTTTCTTT,CASSGPQEAFGRTEAFF
NA,TRBJ1-6,TRBV27,few,TGTGCCAGCAGTTGGGGGGGGAGGGGCTCCTATAATTCACCCCTCCACTTT,CASSWGGRGSYNSPLHF
NA,TRBJ1-2,TRBV5-4,NA,TGTGCCAGCAGCTTCGGAGGGAACTATGGCTACACCTTC,CASSFGGNYGYTF
NA,TRBJ2-1,TRBV5-1,NA,TGCGCCAGCAGCTTGGAGCGGCCCGATGAGCAGTTCTTC,CASSLERPDEQFF
NA,TRBJ1-2,TRBV7-3,NA,TGTGCCAGCAGCTCAAAGACAGATCACTCATATGGCTACACCTTC,CASSSKTDHSYGYTF